Listed below are T cell receptor beta chains from one sample, sequenced in a study of cytomegalovirus exposure and HLA in healthy donors. Here immunoSEQ multiplex PCR was the method, and the copy in TCRdb shows in-frame clones only, minus some. The sample gives under 200,000 clones, approximately 86% of which show up once; about 1.5% is in the top ten. The sample consisted of PBMCs. The receptors here all came from a male donor in good health and CMV-seronegative. The CDR3 runs from the conserved cysteine through the conserved F or W. Each record gives: CDR3 DNA, CDR3 protein, J gene, V gene, D gene, clone size. A D gene is named only where the DNA matches it firmly. Rows may omit the clone size; those that give it use once, few, many or a size class.

cdr3_nt: TGTTCCAGCAGCCCCATTCTCGGGATTTACGAGCAGTACTTC
cdr3_aa: CSSSPILGIYEQYF
j_call: TRBJ2-7
v_call: TRBV7-9
d_call: .
clone_size: few

cdr3_nt: TGTGCCAGCAGCCTCACCACTAGCGGGGGGGCCTCCGGGGAGCTGTTTTTT
cdr3_aa: CASSLTTSGGASGELFF
j_call: TRBJ2-2
v_call: TRBV4-2
d_call: TRBD2
clone_size: once

cdr3_nt: TGTGCCAGCCGACCAGACTCGCGGGCTATCAACGAGCAGTACTTC
cdr3_aa: CASRPDSRAINEQYF
j_call: TRBJ2-7
v_call: TRBV27
d_call: .
clone_size: .

cdr3_nt: TGTGCCAGCAGGATGGGCGAAAAACTGTTTTTT
cdr3_aa: CASRMGEKLFF
j_call: TRBJ1-4
v_call: TRBV6-5
d_call: .
clone_size: .

cdr3_nt: TGCGCCAGCAACCCCCCTACCCCGTGGACCCAGTACTTC
cdr3_aa: CASNPPTPWTQYF
j_call: TRBJ2-5
v_call: TRBV23-1
d_call: .
clone_size: .

cdr3_nt: TGTGCCAGTAGTACCCCAGGGTGGACTGAAGCTTTCTTT
cdr3_aa: CASSTPGWTEAFF
j_call: TRBJ1-1
v_call: TRBV19
d_call: .
clone_size: .

cdr3_nt: TGTGCCAGCAGTGAATTTGGGACTAGCGGGGGTACTAGCACAGATACGCAGTATTTT
cdr3_aa: CASSEFGTSGGTSTDTQYF
j_call: TRBJ2-3
v_call: TRBV2
d_call: TRBD2
clone_size: .

cdr3_nt: TGTGCCAGCACCTACACAGGGGCGAGAGGAAACACCATATATTTT
cdr3_aa: CASTYTGARGNTIYF
j_call: TRBJ1-3
v_call: TRBV2
d_call: TRBD1
clone_size: .

cdr3_nt: TGTGCCAGCAGCTCACGGACTAGCGGGTTTGGTGATGAGCAGTTCTTC
cdr3_aa: CASSSRTSGFGDEQFF
j_call: TRBJ2-1
v_call: TRBV11-2
d_call: TRBD2
clone_size: .

cdr3_nt: TGTGCCAGCAGTTCCACAGGGGGCGGCACCTACGAGCAGTACTTC
cdr3_aa: CASSSTGGGTYEQYF
j_call: TRBJ2-7
v_call: TRBV28
d_call: TRBD1
clone_size: once

cdr3_nt: TGCGCCAGCAGCTTGGCCCCAAAGACGGGGACTGAAGCTTTCTTT
cdr3_aa: CASSLAPKTGTEAFF
j_call: TRBJ1-1
v_call: TRBV5-1
d_call: .
clone_size: .

cdr3_nt: TGTGCCAGCAGCTTCCAACGACAGAGAAACTATGGCCACACCTTC
cdr3_aa: CASSFQRQRNYGHTF
j_call: TRBJ1-2
v_call: TRBV13
d_call: .
clone_size: .

cdr3_nt: TGCGCCAGCAGCCCCTACTCGACATCCTACGAGCAGTACTTC
cdr3_aa: CASSPYSTSYEQYF
j_call: TRBJ2-7
v_call: TRBV5-1
d_call: .
clone_size: .

cdr3_nt: TGTGCCAGCAGCTTAGGCGCGGGAGGAGGCGGGGAGCTGTTTTTT
cdr3_aa: CASSLGAGGGGELFF
j_call: TRBJ2-2
v_call: TRBV11-2
d_call: TRBD2
clone_size: once

cdr3_nt: TGTGCCAGCAGCCTGTACAGGGGAAGCTCCTACGAGCAGTACTTC
cdr3_aa: CASSLYRGSSYEQYF
j_call: TRBJ2-7
v_call: TRBV7-3
d_call: TRBD1
clone_size: .

cdr3_nt: TGTGCCAGCAGGGCTAGGGGTTCCACTGAAGCTTTCTTT
cdr3_aa: CASRARGSTEAFF
j_call: TRBJ1-1
v_call: TRBV6-5
d_call: .
clone_size: .

cdr3_nt: TGCGCCAGCAGCTTGGCCCCGGAGGTAACCTACGAGCAGTACTTC
cdr3_aa: CASSLAPEVTYEQYF
j_call: TRBJ2-7
v_call: TRBV5-1
d_call: .
clone_size: .

cdr3_nt: TGTGCCAGCAGCCCGGGGACTAGCGGGAGCTCCTACAATGAGCAGTTCTTC
cdr3_aa: CASSPGTSGSSYNEQFF
j_call: TRBJ2-1
v_call: TRBV7-2
d_call: TRBD2
clone_size: .

cdr3_nt: TGTGCCAGCAGCTTAGCGACAGCAGGCAAGGCCACTGAAGCTTTCTTT
cdr3_aa: CASSLATAGKATEAFF
j_call: TRBJ1-1
v_call: TRBV7-9
d_call: .
clone_size: .

cdr3_nt: TGTGCCAGCAGCAGGGGCCCACAAGAGACCCAGTACTTC
cdr3_aa: CASSRGPQETQYF
j_call: TRBJ2-5
v_call: TRBV7-3
d_call: .
clone_size: .